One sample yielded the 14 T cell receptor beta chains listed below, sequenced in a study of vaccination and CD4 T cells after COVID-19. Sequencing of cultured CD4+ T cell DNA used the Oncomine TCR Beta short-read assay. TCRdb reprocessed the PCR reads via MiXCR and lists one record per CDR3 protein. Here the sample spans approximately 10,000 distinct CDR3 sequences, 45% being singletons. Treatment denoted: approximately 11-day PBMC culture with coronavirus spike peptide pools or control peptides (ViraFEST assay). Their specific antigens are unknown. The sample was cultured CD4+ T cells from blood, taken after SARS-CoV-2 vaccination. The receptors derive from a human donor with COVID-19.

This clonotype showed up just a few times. The DNA for the CDR3 is TGCAGTGCTAGCCATGTGACTAGCGGGGGGACCTACGAGCAGTACTTC. This encodes CSASHVTSGGTYEQYF. The rearrangement joins TRBV20-1 to TRBJ2-7; 13 positions match TRBD2. The CDR3 extends over 16 amino acids. Germline V gives CDR1 DFQATT, CDR2 SNEGSKA (reference sequence). V gave up 3 bases and J gave up 2 bases; unmatched junction bases: 7.

Here the CDR3 DNA reads TGTGCCAGCAGCTTGGGAGAGGGACCTTCGATAGACTCTGGTTCACCCCTCCACTTT. Residues: CASSLGEGPSIDSGSPLHF. V is TRBV5-4 and J is TRBJ1-6; maybe TRBD1 (5 bases). The CDR3 is 19 residues long. The V end was cut by 0 bases, the J end by 9 bases, with 25 bases between. The germline V gene encodes CDR1 SGHNT and CDR2 YYREEE (reference sequence).

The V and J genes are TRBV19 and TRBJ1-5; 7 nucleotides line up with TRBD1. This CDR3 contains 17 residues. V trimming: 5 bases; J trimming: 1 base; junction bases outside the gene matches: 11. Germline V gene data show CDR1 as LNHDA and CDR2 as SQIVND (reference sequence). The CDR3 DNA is TGTGCCAGTAGTCCCCAGGCCAGGGGGGGAAGCAATCAGCCCCAGCATTTT. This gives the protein CASSPQARGGSNQPQHF.

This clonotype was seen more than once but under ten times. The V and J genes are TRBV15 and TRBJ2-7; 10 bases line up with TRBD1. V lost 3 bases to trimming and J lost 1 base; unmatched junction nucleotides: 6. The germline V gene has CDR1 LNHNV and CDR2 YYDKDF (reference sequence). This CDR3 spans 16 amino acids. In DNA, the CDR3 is TGTGCCACCAGCAGCATCGGGACAGGGGATTCCTACGAGCAGTACTTC. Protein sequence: CATSSIGTGDSYEQYF.

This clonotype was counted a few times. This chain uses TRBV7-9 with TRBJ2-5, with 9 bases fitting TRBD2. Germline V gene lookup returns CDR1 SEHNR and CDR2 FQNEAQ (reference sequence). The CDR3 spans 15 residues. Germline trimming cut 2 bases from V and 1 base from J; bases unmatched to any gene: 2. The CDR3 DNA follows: TGTGCCAGCAGCTTAAATAGCGGGGGCCAAGAGACCCAGTACTTC. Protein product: CASSLNSGGQETQYF.

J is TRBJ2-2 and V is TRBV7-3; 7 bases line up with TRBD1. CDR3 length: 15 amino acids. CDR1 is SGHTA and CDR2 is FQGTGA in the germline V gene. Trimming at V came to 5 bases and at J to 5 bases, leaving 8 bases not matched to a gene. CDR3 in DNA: TGTGCCAGCAGCCAACACACAGGGGTTACCGGGGAGCTGTTTTTT. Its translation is CASSQHTGVTGELFF. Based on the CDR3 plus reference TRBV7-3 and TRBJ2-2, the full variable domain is GAGVSQTPSNKVTEKGKYVELRCDPISGHTALYWYRQSLGQGPEFLIYFQGTGAADDSGLPNDRFFAVRPEGSVSTLKIQRTERGDSAVYLCASSQHTGVTGELFFGEGSRLTVL.

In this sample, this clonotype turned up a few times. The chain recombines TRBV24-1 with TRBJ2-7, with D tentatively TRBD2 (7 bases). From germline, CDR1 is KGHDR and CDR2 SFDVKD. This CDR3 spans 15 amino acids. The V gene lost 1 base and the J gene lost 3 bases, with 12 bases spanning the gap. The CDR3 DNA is TGTGCCACCAGTGATTTTTACAGGGACTACTACGAGCAGTACTTC. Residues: CATSDFYRDYYEQYF.

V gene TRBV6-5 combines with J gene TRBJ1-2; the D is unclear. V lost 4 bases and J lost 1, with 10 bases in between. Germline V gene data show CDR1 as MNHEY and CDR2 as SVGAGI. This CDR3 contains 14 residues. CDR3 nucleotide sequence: TGTGCCAGCAGTTTCGATTCGGGTAACTATGGCTACACCTTC. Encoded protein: CASSFDSGNYGYTF.

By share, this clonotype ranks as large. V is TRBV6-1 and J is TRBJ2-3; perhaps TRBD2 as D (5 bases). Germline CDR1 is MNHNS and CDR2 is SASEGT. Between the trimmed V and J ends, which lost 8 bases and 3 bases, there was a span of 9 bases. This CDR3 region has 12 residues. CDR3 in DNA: TGTGCCAGCGGCCGGGAAACAGATACGCAGTATTTT. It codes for CASGRETDTQYF.

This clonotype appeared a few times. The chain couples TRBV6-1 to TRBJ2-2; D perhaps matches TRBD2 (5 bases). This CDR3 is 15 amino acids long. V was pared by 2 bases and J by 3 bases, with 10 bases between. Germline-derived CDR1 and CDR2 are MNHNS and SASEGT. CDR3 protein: CASSEMRAYTGELFF. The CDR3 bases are TGTGCCAGCAGTGAAATGAGGGCGTACACCGGGGAGCTGTTTTTT.

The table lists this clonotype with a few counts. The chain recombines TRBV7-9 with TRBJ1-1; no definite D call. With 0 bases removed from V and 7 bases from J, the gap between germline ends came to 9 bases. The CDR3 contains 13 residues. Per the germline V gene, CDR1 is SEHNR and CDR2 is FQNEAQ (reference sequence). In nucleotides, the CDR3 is TGTGCCAGCAGCTTAGCGGTGGGGATTGAAGCTTTCTTT. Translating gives CASSLAVGIEAFF. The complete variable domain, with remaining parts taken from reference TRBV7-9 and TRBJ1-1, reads DTGVSQNPRHKITKRGQNVTFRCDPISEHNRLYWYRQTLGQGPEFLTYFQNEAQLEKSRLLSDRFSAERPKGSFSTLEIQRTEQGDSAMYLCASSLAVGIEAFFGQGTRLTVV.

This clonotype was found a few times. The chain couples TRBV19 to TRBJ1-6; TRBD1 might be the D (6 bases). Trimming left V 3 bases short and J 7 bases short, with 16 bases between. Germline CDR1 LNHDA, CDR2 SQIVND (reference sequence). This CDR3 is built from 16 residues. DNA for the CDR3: TGTGCCAGTAGTATCCCCAGGGGTCCCTCGAATTCACCCCTCCACTTT. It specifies CASSIPRGPSNSPLHF.

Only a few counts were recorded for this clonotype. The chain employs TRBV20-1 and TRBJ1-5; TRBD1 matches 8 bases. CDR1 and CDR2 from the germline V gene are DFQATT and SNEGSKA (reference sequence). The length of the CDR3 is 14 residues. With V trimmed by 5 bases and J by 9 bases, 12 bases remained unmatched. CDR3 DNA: TGCAGTGCTGTCCTCGGACAGGGTGTAGGGCCCCAGCATTTT. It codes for CSAVLGQGVGPQHF.

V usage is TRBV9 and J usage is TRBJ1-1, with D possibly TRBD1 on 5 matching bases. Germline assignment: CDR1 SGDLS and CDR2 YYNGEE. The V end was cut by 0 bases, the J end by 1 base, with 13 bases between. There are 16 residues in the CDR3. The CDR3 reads CASSVAAGRENTEAFF. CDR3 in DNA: TGTGCCAGCAGCGTAGCGGCAGGGAGAGAGAACACTGAAGCTTTCTTT.